A single sample is the source of the 17 T cell receptor beta chains below, sequenced in a study of blood T cells in healthy people across ages. It was with a sample-barcoded 5' primer and a J-beta primer mix that a second PCR of roughly 6 to 11 cycles was run. TCRdb passed the 5' RACE reads through MiXCR, listing each CDR3 protein once. The sample has 1.5 million to 2 million distinct CDR3 sequences; roughly 28% are singletons. The material sequenced was blood. Receptor source: a woman between 25 and 40 years old in good health.

In its sample, this clonotype was seen a few times. V gene TRBV7-2 combines with J gene TRBJ2-2, with D perhaps TRBD1 or TRBD2 (5 bases each). Germline V CDR1 and CDR2: SGHTA, FQGNSA. Trimming cost V 3 bases and J 4 bases, with 15 bases left between them. This CDR3 has 16 residues. DNA for the CDR3: TGTGCCAGCAGCTTCTCCGGGACCACTCTCACCGGGGAGCTGTTTTTT. Its protein product is CASSFSGTTLTGELFF.

As regards this clonotype: The junction does not match germline at one end; this may be a read error. The rearrangement uses TRBV24-1 and TRBJ2-5, with 8 bases lining up with TRBD1. The end of the DNA aligns better with TRBJ2-7, so the J call may be wrong. The CDR3 has 15 amino acids. Germline V gives CDR1 KGHDR, CDR2 SFDVKD. The CDR3 loop reads CVTSDHGDRFSEQYF. The CDR3 DNA is TGTGTCACCAGTGACCATGGGGACAGGTTCTCCGAGCAGTACTTC.

In its sample, this clonotype was seen many times. The gene calls are TRBV7-4 and TRBJ2-7, with D possibly TRBD1 on 6 matching bases. V shed 1 base and J shed 5 bases, with 12 bases lying between them. The V gene's germline CDR1 is SGHVT and CDR2 SQSDAQ. There are 14 residues in the CDR3. CDR3 loop: CASSLDVGADEQYF. CDR3 in DNA: TGTGCCAGCAGCTTAGATGTGGGGGCCGACGAGCAGTACTTC.

This clonotype was counted a single time. The chain has TRBV2 and TRBJ1-6; the D gene is possibly TRBD1 (5 bases). Germline loops: CDR1 SNHLY, CDR2 FYNNEI. V was clipped by 1 base and J by 0 bases, with 10 bases between them. This CDR3 is 17 amino acids long. The CDR3 here is CASSEVGTGSYNSPLHF. CDR3 nucleotides: TGTGCCAGCAGTGAAGTAGGAACAGGCTCCTATAATTCACCCCTCCACTTT. The full variable domain, completed using reference TRBV2 and TRBJ1-6, is EPEVTQTPSHQVTQMGQEVILRCVPISNHLYFYWYRQILGQKVEFLVSFYNNEISEKSEIFDDQFSVERPDGSNFTLKIRSTKLEDSAMYFCASSEVGTGSYNSPLHFGNGTRLTVT.

V and J are TRBV6-5 and TRBJ2-7; D call uncertain. CDR1 and CDR2 (germline): MNHEY, SVGAGI. CDR3 size: 13 residues. Between the trimmed V and J ends, which lost 8 bases and 7 bases, there was a span of 18 bases. The DNA of the CDR3 is TGTGCCAGCCACGAGGCAGAACTTATGGAGCAGTACTTC. This encodes CASHEAELMEQYF.

This clonotype was recorded a few times. The chain has TRBV11-2 and TRBJ1-1, with 8 bases identical to TRBD1. Trimming cost V 5 bases and J 3 bases; bases outside gene matches: 8. Germline assignment: CDR1 SGHAT and CDR2 FQNNGV. The CDR3 covers 15 residues. Written as DNA, the CDR3 is TGTGCCAGCAGCACACCCCGGACAGGGCACACTGAAGCTTTCTTT. Its translation: CASSTPRTGHTEAFF. Drawing the rest from reference TRBV11-2 and TRBJ1-1, the complete variable domain is EAGVAQSPRYKIIEKRQSVAFWCNPISGHATLYWYQQILGQGPKLLIQFQNNGVVDDSQLPKDRFSAERLKGVDSTLKIQPAKLEDSAVYLCASSTPRTGHTEAFFGQGTRLTVV.

Comments on this clonotype: This sequence may be a read error, since a much larger clone differs from it by one base. The chain uses TRBV5-1 and TRBJ2-3, with D hard to call. This CDR3 region has 14 residues. The germline V gene has CDR1 SGHRS and CDR2 YFSETQ. Trimming pared 0 bases from V and 4 bases from J, leaving 9 bases between. The CDR3 DNA is TGCGCCAGCAGCTTGGAAGCGAATGCAGATACGCAGTATTTT. Translation gives CASSLEANADTQYF.

The gene calls are TRBV7-2 and TRBJ2-2, with D perhaps matching TRBD1 (6 bases). Germline CDR1 and CDR2: SGHTA and FQGNSA. The V end lost 6 bases, the J end lost 7 bases, and 18 bases lay between the germline ends. CDR3 length: 15 residues. For the CDR3, the DNA is TGTGCCAGCAGATTCGACCCATCCAGGGGCGGGGAGCTGTTTTTT. Encoded protein: CASRFDPSRGGELFF.

The genes are TRBV20-1 and TRBJ2-1, with D maybe TRBD2 (5 bases). CDR3 length: 14 residues. The germline V and J ends were trimmed by 3 bases and 9 bases, with 18 bases remaining between them. Germline V gene sequence: CDR1 DFQATT, CDR2 SNEGSKA (reference sequence). CDR3 nucleotides: TGCAGTGCTAGTGTATTACGGGGAATCAGTGAGCAGTTCTTC. Translating gives CSASVLRGISEQFF.

In DNA form, the CDR3 reads TGTGCCAGCAGGGGGTCGGGGATTAACTATGGCTACACCTTC. Translating it yields CASRGSGINYGYTF. The chain couples TRBV6-5 to TRBJ1-2; the D is unclear. V was cut by 6 bases and J by 1 base, with 12 bases left in between. The CDR3 has 14 amino acids. Germline V gene sequence: CDR1 MNHEY, CDR2 SVGAGI.

The rearrangement uses TRBV20-1 and TRBJ1-2; D gene ambiguous. The germline gives CDR1 DFQATT, CDR2 SNEGSKA (reference sequence). The CDR3 runs 13 residues. The V end was cut by 6 bases, the J end by 4 bases, with 15 bases between. As DNA, the CDR3 is TGCAGTGCCCTAGCGGGCGGATTCTATGGCTACACCTTC. It codes for CSALAGGFYGYTF.

The rearrangement uses TRBV10-3 and TRBJ2-2, with D unresolved. The V gene's germline CDR1 is ENHRY and CDR2 SYGVKD. V was cut by 2 bases and J by 7 bases, with 5 bases left in between. CDR3 length: 12 residues. The CDR3 DNA sequence: TGTGCCATCAGTGAGGAGGTCGGGGAGCTGTTTTTT. Residues: CAISEEVGELFF.

This clonotype was observed at least ten times. The chain joins TRBV20-1 to TRBJ2-1, with D possibly TRBD2 on 5 matching bases. The V gene lost 3 bases and the J gene lost 7 bases, with 10 bases spanning the gap. Per germline, CDR1 DFQATT and CDR2 SNEGSKA (reference sequence). This CDR3 region has 12 residues. CDR3 DNA: TGCAGTGCTAGCCGGACTTTGAATGAGCAGTTCTTC. Protein sequence: CSASRTLNEQFF.

This clonotype occurred once. Because the CDR3's place on the DNA is in doubt, the DNA is left out and the CDR3 is given as listed by TCRdb. J is TRBJ2-6 and V is TRBV12-3 or TRBV12-4. Including both end residues, the CDR3 is 15 amino acids long. The CDR3 sequence: CASSVWGSGANVRTF.

This chain connects TRBV7-9 to TRBJ2-3; TRBD1 matches 9 bases. The CDR3 has 16 amino acids. V lost 2 bases to trimming and J lost 4 bases; unmatched junction nucleotides: 7. Germline assignment: CDR1 SEHNR and CDR2 FQNEAQ (reference sequence). The CDR3 reads CASSLTGTGRSDTQYF. CDR3 sequence (DNA): TGTGCCAGCAGCTTAACTGGGACAGGGCGATCAGATACGCAGTATTTT.

The chain joins TRBV12-3 or TRBV12-4 to TRBJ1-6; D call uncertain. This CDR3 spans 16 amino acids. Trimming pared 5 bases from V and 6 bases from J, leaving 17 bases between. CDR3 sequence: CASSKTRASFNSPLHF. DNA of the CDR3: TGTGCCAGCAGTAAAACACGGGCTTCTTTTAATTCACCCCTCCACTTT.

This clonotype has a count of ten or more. The V gene is TRBV4-1, the J gene TRBJ2-1, with D perhaps TRBD2 (6 bases). Per the germline V gene, CDR1 is MGHRA and CDR2 is YSYEKL. V lost 2 bases and J lost 9, with 26 bases in between. The CDR3 is 18 residues long. The CDR3 DNA reads TGCGCCAGCAGCCAAAGACCGGAGGGCGATGGCCCCCACGGTGAGCAGTTCTTC. Its protein is CASSQRPEGDGPHGEQFF.